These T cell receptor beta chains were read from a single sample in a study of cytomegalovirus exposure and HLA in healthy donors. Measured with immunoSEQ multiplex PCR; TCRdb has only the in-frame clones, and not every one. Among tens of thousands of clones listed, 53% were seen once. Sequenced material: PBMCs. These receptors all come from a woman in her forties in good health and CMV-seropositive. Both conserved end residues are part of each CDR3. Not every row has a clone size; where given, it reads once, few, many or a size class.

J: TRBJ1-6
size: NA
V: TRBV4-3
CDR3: CASSQVIGTGDHSPLHF

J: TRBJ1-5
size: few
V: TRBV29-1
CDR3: CSVGQGENQPQHF

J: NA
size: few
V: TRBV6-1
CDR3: CASRGQETFREQYF

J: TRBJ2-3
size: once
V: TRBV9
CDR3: CASSVANGDTQYF

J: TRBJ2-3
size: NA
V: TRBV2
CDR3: CASSLRTGTTDTQYF

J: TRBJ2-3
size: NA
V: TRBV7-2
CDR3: CASSLSGTSAGDTQYF

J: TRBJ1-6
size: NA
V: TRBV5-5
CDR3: CASSLGLAGRLDSPLHF

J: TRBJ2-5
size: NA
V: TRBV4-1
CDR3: CASSQGGLQETQYF

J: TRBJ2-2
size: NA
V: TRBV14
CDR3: CASSPRVIGELFF

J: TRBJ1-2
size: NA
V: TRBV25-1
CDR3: CARRSPETGPEGYTF

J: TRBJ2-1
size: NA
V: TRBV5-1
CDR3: CASSLGAGGRYEQFF

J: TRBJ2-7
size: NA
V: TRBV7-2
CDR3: CASSLGLSYEQYF

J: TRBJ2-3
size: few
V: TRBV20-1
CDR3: CSALVFGTQYF

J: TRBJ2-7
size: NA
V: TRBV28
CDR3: CASSTPGGSGPNVEQYF

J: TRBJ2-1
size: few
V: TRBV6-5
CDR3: CASSYMYRVLENEQFF

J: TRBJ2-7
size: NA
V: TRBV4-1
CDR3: CASSQDLMRGQGLSEQYF

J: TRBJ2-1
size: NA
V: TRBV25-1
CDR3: CASSEVGGPGNEQFF

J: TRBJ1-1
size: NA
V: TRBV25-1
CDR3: CASSEYAGGITEAFF

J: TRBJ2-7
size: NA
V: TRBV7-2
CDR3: CASSLGPGQPSYEQYF

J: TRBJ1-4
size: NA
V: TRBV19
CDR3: CASPGGGEKLFF

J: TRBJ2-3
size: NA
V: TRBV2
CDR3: CASSELSGGRVDTQYF

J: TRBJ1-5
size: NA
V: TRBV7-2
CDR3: CASSLEGRGGVNQPQHF

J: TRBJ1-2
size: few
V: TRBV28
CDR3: CASTSAGYGYTF

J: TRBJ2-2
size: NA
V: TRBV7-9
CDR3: CASSLVSSGGTGELFF

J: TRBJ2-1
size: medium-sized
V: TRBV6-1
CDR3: CASTAGANNEQFF

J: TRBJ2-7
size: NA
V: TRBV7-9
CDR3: CASSGGGYEQYF

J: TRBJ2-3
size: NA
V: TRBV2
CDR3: CASSLKRGGVDTQYF

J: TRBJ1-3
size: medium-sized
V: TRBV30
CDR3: CAWSATGTAGNTIYF

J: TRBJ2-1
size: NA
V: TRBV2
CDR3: CASSEQGQGADEQFF

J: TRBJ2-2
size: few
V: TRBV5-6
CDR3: CASNSGTVPVGFTGELFF

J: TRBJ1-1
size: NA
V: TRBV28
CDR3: CASSSYRPTEAFF

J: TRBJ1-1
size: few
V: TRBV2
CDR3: CARGGQVNTEAFF

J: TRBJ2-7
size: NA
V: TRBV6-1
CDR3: CASSITGLSYEQYF

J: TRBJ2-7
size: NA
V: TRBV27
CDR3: CASSSTGYEQYF

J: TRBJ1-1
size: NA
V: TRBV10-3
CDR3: CAIHPGTGVRGTEAFF

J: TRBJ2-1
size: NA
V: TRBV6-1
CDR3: CASSEAAGGYNEQFF

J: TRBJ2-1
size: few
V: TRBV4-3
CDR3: CASSQQTSGAYNEQFF

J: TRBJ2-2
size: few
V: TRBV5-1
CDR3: CASQRTEQGNTGELFF

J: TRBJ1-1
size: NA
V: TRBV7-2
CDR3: CASSLFADTWNTEAFF

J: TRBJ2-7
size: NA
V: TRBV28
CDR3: CASRSGTFYYEQYF

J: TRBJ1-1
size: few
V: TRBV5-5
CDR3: CASSYWDREAFF

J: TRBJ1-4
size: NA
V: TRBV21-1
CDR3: CASTGRPRHEPSNEKLFF

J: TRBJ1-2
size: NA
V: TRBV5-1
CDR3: CATKQQEANYGYTF

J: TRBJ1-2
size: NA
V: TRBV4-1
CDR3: CASSQRPGSIGYTF

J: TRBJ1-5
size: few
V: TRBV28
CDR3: CASSPDRDRVQPQHF

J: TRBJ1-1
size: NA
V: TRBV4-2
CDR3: CASSHWGAEAFF

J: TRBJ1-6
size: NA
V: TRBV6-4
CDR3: CASRRDYNSPLHF

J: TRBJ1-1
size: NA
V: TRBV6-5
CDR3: CASRDRLNTEAFF

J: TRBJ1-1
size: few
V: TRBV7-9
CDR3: CASSPPLRAGNTEAFF

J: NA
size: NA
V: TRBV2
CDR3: CASSEPGTSGYEQYF

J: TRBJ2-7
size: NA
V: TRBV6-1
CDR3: CASSEAGQFYEQYF

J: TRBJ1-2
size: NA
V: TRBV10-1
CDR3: CASTTSGLYGYTF

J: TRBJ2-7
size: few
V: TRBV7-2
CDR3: CASSPIDRGEQYF

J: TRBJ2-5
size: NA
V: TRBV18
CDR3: CASSPQHQETQYF

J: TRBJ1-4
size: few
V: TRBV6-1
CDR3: CASTDRVTEKLFF